The clone carrying this T cell receptor (beta chain) was seen a few times. The TCRbeta library incorporated unique molecular identifiers. From the PCR reads, TCRdb called clonotypes with MiXCR, one entry per CDR3 protein. The sample includes 330,000 or so distinct CDR3 sequences, about 9.4% of them seen just once. The data were taken from a study of T-cell reconstitution after alpha-beta-depleted transplantation in children. The source of this sequence is a human donor who donated a stem cell graft to a child with acute lymphoblastic leukemia. Here the sequenced sample was PBMCs from the stem cell graft donor, taken from the stem cell graft.

CDR3 in amino acids: CASTLLYTSDFTYEQYF. The CDR3 DNA follows: TGTGCCAGCACCTTATTATACACTAGCGACTTTACCTACGAGCAGTACTTC. The chain is built from TRBV6-2 or TRBV6-3 and TRBJ2-7; 7 positions match TRBD2. The J segment lost 2 bases and the V segment lost 7 bases, leaving 17 bases of the junction unmatched. The CDR3 contains 17 residues. Germline V CDR1 and CDR2: MNHEY, SVGEGT.